The clone carrying this T cell receptor (beta chain) was observed at least ten times. There are 15 residues in the CDR3. The V gene lost 4 bases and the J gene lost 0 bases, with 12 bases spanning the gap. CDR1 is SGDLS and CDR2 is YYNGEE in the germline V gene. Amplification targeted TCR beta CDR3 regions from RNA transcripts. The HTBI set primed first-round TCR CDR3 RT-PCR. TCRdb processed the multiplex PCR reads anew with MiXCR; each CDR3 protein has one entry. The sample holds over 400,000 distinct CDR3 sequences, roughly 14% seen once. This record belongs to a study of T cells in Graves' hyperthyroidism and ophthalmopathy.

The V gene is TRBV9, the J gene TRBJ2-3, with D possibly TRBD1 on 6 matching bases. The receptor was derived from a man between 18 and 29 years old with Graves' ophthalmopathy. The sequencing input was blood. The CDR3 sequence is CASSSRTASTDTQYF. Written as DNA, the CDR3 is TGTGCCAGCAGCTCCAGGACAGCTAGCACAGATACGCAGTATTTT.